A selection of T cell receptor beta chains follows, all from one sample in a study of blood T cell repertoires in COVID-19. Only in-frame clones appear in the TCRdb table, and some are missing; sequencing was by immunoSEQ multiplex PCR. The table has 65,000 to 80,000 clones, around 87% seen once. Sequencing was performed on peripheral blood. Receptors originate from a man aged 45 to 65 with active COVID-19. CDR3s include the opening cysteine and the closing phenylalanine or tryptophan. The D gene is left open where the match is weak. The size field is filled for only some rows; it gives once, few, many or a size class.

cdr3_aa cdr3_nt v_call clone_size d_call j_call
CASSPFLYSDEQFF TGTGCCAGCAGTCCCTTTCTTTACTCGGATGAGCAGTTCTTC TRBV27 - - TRBJ2-1
CASRGTGGNYGYTF TGTGCCAGCAGGGGGACAGGGGGAAACTATGGCTACACCTTC TRBV2 few TRBD1 TRBJ1-2
CASSYSAQPGQGYTF TGTGCCAGCAGTTACTCAGCCCAGCCAGGGCAAGGCTACACCTTC TRBV6-5 - - TRBJ1-2
CASRRPPGNEQFF TGTGCCAGCAGACGACCTCCGGGCAATGAGCAGTTCTTC TRBV6-5 once - TRBJ2-1
CASSLEVGSRGNTEAFF TGTGCCAGCAGCTTAGAGGTCGGGTCGAGAGGGAACACTGAAGCTTTCTTT TRBV7-9 - - TRBJ1-1
CASSSTSVVITGELFF TGTGCCAGCAGCTCAACTAGCGTTGTAATAACCGGGGAGCTGTTTTTT TRBV11-3 - TRBD2 TRBJ2-2
CAWTGGRHNSPLHF TGTGCCTGGACCGGGGGTCGACATAATTCACCCCTCCACTTT TRBV30 - - TRBJ1-6
CASGDRAENVQETQYF TGTGCCAGCGGGGACAGGGCAGAGAACGTCCAAGAGACCCAGTACTTC TRBV3-1/TRBV3-2 - TRBD1 TRBJ2-5
CASSLDPGYSNEKLFF TGCGCCAGCAGCCTGGACCCAGGGTATTCTAATGAAAAACTGTTTTTT TRBV5-1 once - TRBJ1-4
CASSAGTGSTDTQYF TGTGCCAGCAGTGCCGGGACAGGGAGCACAGATACGCAGTATTTT TRBV2 few TRBD1 TRBJ2-3
CASSLGGRPYNEQFF TGTGCCAGCAGCTTGGGCGGGAGACCCTACAATGAGCAGTTCTTC TRBV11-1 - TRBD2 TRBJ2-1
CASRTGQGPGEQYF TGTGCCAGCAGGACGGGACAGGGCCCAGGGGAGCAGTACTTC TRBV6-5 - TRBD1 TRBJ2-7
CASSERLASGETQYF TGTGCCAGCAGTGAACGACTCGCCTCCGGAGAGACCCAGTACTTC TRBV25-1 - - TRBJ2-5
CASRSLSGSWNGELFF TGTGCCAGCAGGAGCCTTAGCGGGAGTTGGAACGGGGAGCTGTTTTTT TRBV7-2 - TRBD2 TRBJ2-2
CAWSDRGVHGYTF TGTGCCTGGAGTGACAGGGGAGTACATGGCTACACCTTC TRBV30 - TRBD1 TRBJ1-2
CASSLGPGAYEQYF TGTGCCAGCAGCCTCGGGCCAGGGGCCTACGAGCAGTACTTC TRBV9 few - TRBJ2-7
CASSQPDSRYTIYF TGCGCCAGCAGCCAACCCGACAGCCGGTACACCATATATTTT TRBV4-1 many - TRBJ1-3
CASNTRFRTSGALNEQFF TGTGCCAGCAACACCAGATTCCGGACTAGCGGGGCCCTCAATGAGCAGTTCTTC TRBV7-8 few TRBD2 TRBJ2-1
CASSPGIGQPQHF TGTGCCAGTTCGCCGGGGATCGGTCAGCCCCAGCATTTT TRBV27 - - TRBJ1-5
CASSDPPQAMGRRSWRKFNYGYTF TGTGCCAGCAGTGACCCCCCCCAGGCTATGGGGCGTAGAAGCTGGAGAAAATTTAACTATGGCTACACCTTC TRBV6-4 few - TRBJ1-2
CASGRGGAQNEQYF TGTGCCAGCGGGCGGGGAGGGGCTCAGAACGAGCAGTACTTC TRBV9 few TRBD2 TRBJ2-7
CASSLVSGTSSYEQYF TGTGCCAGCAGCTTAGTCTCGGGGACTAGTTCCTACGAGCAGTACTTC TRBV7-8 once TRBD2 TRBJ2-7
CASSPTGGFAFF TGTGCCAGCAGCCCAACCGGGGGTTTCGCTTTCTTT TRBV5-6 - - TRBJ1-1
CATSDLNRLDTQYF TGTGCCACCAGTGATTTGAACAGATTAGATACGCAGTATTTT TRBV24-1 - - TRBJ2-3
CASSDRDTNTEAFF TGTGCCAGCAGTGACAGGGACACGAACACTGAAGCTTTCTTT TRBV27 - TRBD1 TRBJ1-1
CATSDWGTVYEQFF TGTGCCACCAGTGATTGGGGGACTGTCTATGAGCAGTTCTTC TRBV24-1 - - TRBJ2-1
CASSQGLAGGADTQYF TGCGCCAGCAGCCAAGGACTAGCGGGGGGAGCAGATACGCAGTATTTT TRBV5-1 - TRBD2 TRBJ2-3